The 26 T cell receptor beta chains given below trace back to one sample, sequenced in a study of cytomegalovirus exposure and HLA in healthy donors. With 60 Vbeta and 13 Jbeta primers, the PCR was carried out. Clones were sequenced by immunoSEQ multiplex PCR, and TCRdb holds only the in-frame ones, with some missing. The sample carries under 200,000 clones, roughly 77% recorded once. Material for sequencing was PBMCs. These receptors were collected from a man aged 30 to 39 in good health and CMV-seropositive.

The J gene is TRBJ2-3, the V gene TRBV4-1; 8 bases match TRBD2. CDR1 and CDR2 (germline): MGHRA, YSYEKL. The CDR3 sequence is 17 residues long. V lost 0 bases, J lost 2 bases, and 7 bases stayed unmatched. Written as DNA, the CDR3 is TGCGCCAGCAGCCAAGATAGGGCGGGGGGACACACAGATACGCAGTATTTT. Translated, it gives CASSQDRAGGHTDTQYF.

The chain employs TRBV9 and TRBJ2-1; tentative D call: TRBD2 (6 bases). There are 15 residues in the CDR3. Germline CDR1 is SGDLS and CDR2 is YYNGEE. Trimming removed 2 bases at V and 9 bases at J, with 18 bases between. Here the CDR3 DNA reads TGTGCCAGCAGCGTGAAGGACTACAGGAAGGTTGAGCAGTTCTTC. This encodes CASSVKDYRKVEQFF.

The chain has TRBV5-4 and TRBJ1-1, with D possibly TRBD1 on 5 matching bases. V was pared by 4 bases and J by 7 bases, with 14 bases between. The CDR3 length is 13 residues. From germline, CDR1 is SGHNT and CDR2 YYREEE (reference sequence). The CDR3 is CASSRGVRVEAFF. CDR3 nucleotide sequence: TGTGCCAGCAGCCGAGGTGTCAGGGTTGAAGCTTTCTTT.

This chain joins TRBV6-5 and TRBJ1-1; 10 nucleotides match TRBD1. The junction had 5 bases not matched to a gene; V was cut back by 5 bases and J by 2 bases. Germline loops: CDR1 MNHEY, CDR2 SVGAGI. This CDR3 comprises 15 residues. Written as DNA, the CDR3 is TGTGCCAGCAGTCCCTGGGACAGGGGAAACACTGAAGCTTTCTTT. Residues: CASSPWDRGNTEAFF.

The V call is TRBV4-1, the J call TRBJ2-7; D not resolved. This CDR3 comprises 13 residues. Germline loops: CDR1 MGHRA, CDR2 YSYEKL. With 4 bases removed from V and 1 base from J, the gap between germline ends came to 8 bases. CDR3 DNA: TGCGCCAGCAGCCCCTCCCTATCCTACGAGCAGTACTTC. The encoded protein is CASSPSLSYEQYF.

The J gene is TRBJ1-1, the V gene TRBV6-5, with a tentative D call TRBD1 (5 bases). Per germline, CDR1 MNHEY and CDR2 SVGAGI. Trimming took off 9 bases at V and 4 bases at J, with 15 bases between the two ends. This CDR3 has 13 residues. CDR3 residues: CARWGWWGTEAFF. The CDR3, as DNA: TGTGCCAGGTGGGGCTGGTGGGGCACTGAAGCTTTCTTT.

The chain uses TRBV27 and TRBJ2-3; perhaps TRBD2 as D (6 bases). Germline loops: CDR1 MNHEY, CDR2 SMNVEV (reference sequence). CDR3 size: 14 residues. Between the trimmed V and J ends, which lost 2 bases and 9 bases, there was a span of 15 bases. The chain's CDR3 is CASSLVLGGGTQYF. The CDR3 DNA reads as TGTGCCAGCAGTTTAGTTTTGGGGGGTGGGACGCAGTATTTT.

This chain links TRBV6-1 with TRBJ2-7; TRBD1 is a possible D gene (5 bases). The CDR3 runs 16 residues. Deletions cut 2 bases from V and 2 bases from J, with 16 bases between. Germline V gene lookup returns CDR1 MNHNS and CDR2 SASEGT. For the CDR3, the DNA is TGTGCCAGCAGTGAAAGAACGTGGGGCCTTACCTACGAGCAGTACTTC. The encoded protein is CASSERTWGLTYEQYF.

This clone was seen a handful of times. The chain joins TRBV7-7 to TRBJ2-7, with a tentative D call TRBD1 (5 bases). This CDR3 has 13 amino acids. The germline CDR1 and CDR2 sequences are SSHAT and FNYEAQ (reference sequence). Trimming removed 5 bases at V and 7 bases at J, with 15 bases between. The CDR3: CASSQTQGGEQYF. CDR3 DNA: TGTGCCAGCAGCCAAACCCAGGGTGGAGAGCAGTACTTC.

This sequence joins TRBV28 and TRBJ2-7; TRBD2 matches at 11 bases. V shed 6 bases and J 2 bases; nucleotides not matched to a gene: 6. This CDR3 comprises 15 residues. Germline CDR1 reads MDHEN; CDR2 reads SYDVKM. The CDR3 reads CASSQTSGAAYEQYF. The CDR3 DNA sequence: TGTGCCAGCAGCCAGACTAGCGGGGCTGCCTACGAGCAGTACTTC. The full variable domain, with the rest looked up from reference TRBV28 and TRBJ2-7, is DVKVTQSSRYLVKRTGEKVFLECVQDMDHENMFWYRQDPGLGLRLIYFSYDVKMKEKGDIPEGYSVSREKKERFSLILESASTNQTSMYLCASSQTSGAAYEQYFGPGTRLTVT.

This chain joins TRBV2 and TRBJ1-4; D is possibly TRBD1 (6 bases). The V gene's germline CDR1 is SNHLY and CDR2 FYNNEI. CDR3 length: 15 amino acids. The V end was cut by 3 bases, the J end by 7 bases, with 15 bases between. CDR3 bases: TGTGCCAGCAGTGACTACAGGGTTATTGGTGAAAAACTGTTTTTT. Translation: CASSDYRVIGEKLFF. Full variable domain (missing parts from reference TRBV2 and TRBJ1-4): EPEVTQTPSHQVTQMGQEVILRCVPISNHLYFYWYRQILGQKVEFLVSFYNNEISEKSEIFDDQFSVERPDGSNFTLKIRSTKLEDSAMYFCASSDYRVIGEKLFFGSGTQLSVL.

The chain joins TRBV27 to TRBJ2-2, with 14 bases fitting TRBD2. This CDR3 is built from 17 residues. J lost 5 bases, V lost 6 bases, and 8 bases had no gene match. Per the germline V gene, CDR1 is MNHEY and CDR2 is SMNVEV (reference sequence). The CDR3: CASRPQTSGGATGELFF. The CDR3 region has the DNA TGTGCCAGCAGGCCCCAGACTAGCGGGGGGGCGACCGGGGAGCTGTTTTTT.

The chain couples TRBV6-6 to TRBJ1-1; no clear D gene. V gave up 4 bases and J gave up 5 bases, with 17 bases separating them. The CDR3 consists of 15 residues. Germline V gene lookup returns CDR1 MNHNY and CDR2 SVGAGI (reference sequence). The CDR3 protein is CASSSPGPRRTEAFF. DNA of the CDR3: TGTGCCAGCAGTTCCCCGGGCCCTAGGAGGACTGAAGCTTTCTTT.

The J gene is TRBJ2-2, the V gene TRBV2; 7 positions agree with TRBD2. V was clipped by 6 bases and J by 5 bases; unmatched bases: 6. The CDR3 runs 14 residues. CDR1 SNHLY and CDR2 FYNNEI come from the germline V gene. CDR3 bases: TGTGCCAGCAGACCTGGGGGGGTGACCGGGGAGCTGTTTTTT. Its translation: CASRPGGVTGELFF.

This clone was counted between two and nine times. DNA for the CDR3: TGCGCCAGCAGCGCCTGGACAGTTAATTCACCCCTCCACTTT. Translated, it gives CASSAWTVNSPLHF. The V gene is TRBV4-3, the J gene TRBJ1-6, with a weak D call TRBD1 (6 bases). The CDR3 is 14 amino acids. Germline loops: CDR1 LGHNA, CDR2 YSLEER. V was clipped by 5 bases and J by 6 bases, with 11 bases between them.

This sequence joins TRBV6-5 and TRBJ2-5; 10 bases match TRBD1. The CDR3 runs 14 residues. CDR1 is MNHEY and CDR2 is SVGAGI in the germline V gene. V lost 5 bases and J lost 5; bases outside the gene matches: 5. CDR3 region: CASSRQGALETQYF. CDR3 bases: TGTGCCAGCAGTAGACAGGGGGCATTGGAGACCCAGTACTTC.

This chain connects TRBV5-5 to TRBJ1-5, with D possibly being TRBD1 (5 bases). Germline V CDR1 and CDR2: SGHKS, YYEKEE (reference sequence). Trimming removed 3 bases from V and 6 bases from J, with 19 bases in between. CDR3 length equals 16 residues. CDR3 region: CASSSLGPGNSQPQHF. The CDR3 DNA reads TGTGCCAGCAGCTCCCTGGGGCCAGGGAACAGTCAGCCCCAGCATTTT.

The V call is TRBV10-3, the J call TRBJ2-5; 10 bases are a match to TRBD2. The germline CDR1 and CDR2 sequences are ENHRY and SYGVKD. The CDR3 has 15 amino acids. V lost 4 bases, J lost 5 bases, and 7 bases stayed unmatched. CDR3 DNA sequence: TGTGCCATCAGTGGTCTAGCGGGGGTCTTGGAGACCCAGTACTTC. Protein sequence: CAISGLAGVLETQYF.

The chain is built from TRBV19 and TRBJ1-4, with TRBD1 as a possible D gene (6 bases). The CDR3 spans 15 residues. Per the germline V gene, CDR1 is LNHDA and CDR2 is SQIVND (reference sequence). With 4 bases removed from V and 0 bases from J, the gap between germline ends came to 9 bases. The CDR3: CASSKGQATNEKLFF. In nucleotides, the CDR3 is TGTGCCAGTAGTAAGGGACAAGCAACTAATGAAAAACTGTTTTTT. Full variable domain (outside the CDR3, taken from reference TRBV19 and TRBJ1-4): DGGITQSPKYLFRKEGQNVTLSCEQNLNHDAMYWYRQDPGQGLRLIYYSQIVNDFQKGDIAEGYSVSREKKESFPLTVTSAQKNPTAFYLCASSKGQATNEKLFFGSGTQLSVL.

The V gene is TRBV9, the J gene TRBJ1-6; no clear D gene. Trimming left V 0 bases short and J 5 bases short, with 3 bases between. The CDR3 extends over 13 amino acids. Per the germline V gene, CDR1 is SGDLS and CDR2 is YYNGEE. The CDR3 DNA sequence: TGTGCCAGCAGCGTAGGTAATAATTCACCCCTCCACTTT. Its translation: CASSVGNNSPLHF.

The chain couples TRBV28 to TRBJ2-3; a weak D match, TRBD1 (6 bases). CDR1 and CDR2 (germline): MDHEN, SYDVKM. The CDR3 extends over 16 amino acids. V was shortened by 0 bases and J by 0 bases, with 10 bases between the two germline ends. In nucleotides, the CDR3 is TGTGCCAGCAGTTTATGGGACAGACTTAGCACAGATACGCAGTATTTT. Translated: CASSLWDRLSTDTQYF.

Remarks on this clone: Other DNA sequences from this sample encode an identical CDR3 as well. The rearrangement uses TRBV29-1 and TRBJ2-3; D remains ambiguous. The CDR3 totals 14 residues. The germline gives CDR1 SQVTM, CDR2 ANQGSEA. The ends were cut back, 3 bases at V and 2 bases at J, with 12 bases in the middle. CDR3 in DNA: TGCAGCGTTGATGGCGGAGACCTCACAGATACGCAGTATTTT. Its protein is CSVDGGDLTDTQYF.

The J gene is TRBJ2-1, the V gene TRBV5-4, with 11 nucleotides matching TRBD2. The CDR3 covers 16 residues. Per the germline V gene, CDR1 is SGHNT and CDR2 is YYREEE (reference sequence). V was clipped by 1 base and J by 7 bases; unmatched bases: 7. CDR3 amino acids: CASSLPLAGGRNEQFF. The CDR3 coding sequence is TGTGCCAGCAGCTTGCCTTTAGCGGGGGGGAGGAATGAGCAGTTCTTC.

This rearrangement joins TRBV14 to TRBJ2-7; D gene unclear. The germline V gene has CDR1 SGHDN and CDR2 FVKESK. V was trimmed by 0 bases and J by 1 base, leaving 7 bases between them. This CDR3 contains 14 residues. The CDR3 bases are TGTGCCAGCAGCCAAGATATCAGATCCTACGAGCAGTACTTC. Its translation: CASSQDIRSYEQYF. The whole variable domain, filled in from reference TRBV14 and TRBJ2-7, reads EAGVTQFPSHSVIEKGQTVTLRCDPISGHDNLYWYRRVMGKEIKFLLHFVKESKQDESGMPNNRFLAERTGGTYSTLKVQPAELEDSGVYFCASSQDIRSYEQYFGPGTRLTVT.

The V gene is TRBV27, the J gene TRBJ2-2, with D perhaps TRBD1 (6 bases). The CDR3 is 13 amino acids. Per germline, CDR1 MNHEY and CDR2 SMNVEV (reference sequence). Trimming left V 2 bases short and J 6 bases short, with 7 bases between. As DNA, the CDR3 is TGTGCCAGCAGTTTAGCAGGGGCCGGGGAGCTGTTTTTT. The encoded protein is CASSLAGAGELFF.

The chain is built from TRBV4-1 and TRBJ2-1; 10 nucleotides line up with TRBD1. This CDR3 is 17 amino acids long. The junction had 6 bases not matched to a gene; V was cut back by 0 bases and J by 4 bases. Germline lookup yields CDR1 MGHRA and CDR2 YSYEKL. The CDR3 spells CASSQDRRDRGYNEQFF. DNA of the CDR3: TGCGCCAGCAGCCAAGATAGGAGGGACAGGGGTTACAATGAGCAGTTCTTC.